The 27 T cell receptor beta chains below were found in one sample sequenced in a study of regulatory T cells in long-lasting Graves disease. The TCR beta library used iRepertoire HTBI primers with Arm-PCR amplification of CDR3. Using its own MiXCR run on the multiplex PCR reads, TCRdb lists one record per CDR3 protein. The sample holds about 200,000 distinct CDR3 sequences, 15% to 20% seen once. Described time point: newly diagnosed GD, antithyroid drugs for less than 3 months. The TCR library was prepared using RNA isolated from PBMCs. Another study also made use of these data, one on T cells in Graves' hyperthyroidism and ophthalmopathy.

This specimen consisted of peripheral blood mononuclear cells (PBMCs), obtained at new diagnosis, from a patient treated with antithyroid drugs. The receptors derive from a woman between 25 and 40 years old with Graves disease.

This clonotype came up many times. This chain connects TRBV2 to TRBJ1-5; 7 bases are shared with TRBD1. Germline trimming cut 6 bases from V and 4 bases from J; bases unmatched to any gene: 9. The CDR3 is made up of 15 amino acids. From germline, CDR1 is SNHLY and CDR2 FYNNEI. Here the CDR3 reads CASRADRAQNQPQHF. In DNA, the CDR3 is TGTGCCAGCAGGGCCGACAGGGCCCAGAATCAGCCCCAGCATTTT.

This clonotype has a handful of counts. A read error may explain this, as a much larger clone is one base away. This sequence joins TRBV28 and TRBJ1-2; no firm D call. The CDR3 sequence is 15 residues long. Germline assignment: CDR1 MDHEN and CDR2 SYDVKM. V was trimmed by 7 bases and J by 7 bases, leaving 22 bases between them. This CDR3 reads CASTSGTGNLCGYTF. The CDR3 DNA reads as TGTGCCAGCACTTCAGGTACGGGAAACCTCTGTGGCTACACCTTC.

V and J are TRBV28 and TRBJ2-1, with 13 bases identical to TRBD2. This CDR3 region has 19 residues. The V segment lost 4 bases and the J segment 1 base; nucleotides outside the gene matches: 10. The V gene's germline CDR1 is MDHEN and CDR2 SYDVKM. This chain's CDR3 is CASSSLVLTSGGSYNEQFF. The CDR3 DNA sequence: TGTGCCAGCAGTTCCCTGGTTTTGACTAGCGGGGGGTCCTACAATGAGCAGTTCTTC.

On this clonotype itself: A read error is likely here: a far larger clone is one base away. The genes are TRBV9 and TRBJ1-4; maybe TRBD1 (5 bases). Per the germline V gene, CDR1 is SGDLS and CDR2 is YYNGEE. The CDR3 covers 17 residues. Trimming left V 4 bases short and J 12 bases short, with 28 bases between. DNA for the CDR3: TGTGCCAGCAGCCAAGGACCCTCGACGTTTCCGGGACTGGAACTGTTTTTT. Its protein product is CASSQGPSTFPGLELFF. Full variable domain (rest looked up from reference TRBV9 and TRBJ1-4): DSGVTQTPKHLITATGQRVTLRCSPRSGDLSVYWYQQSLDQGLQFLIQYYNGEERAKGNILERFSAQQFPDLHSELNLSSLELGDSALYFCASSQGPSTFPGLELFFGSGTQLSVL.

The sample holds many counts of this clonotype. CDR3 residues: CASRGGWANVLTF. CDR3 nucleotide sequence: TGTGCCAGCAGGGGGGGCTGGGCCAACGTCCTGACTTTC. The chain couples TRBV2 to TRBJ2-6; the D call may be TRBD1 or TRBD2 (6 bases each). The CDR3 contains 13 residues. Germline CDR1 is SNHLY and CDR2 is FYNNEI. V was trimmed by 6 bases and J by 5 bases, leaving 8 bases between them.

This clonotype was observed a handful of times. In nucleotides, the CDR3 is TGTGCCAGCAGTTACTCGAGTCAAGGCACAGCCTATGGCTACACCTTC. Amino acid sequence: CASSYSSQGTAYGYTF. This chain connects TRBV6-6 to TRBJ1-2; D remains unclear. Trimming took off 0 bases at V and 4 bases at J, with 15 bases between the two ends. The CDR3 is 16 amino acids. Germline CDR1 MNHNY, CDR2 SVGAGI (reference sequence).

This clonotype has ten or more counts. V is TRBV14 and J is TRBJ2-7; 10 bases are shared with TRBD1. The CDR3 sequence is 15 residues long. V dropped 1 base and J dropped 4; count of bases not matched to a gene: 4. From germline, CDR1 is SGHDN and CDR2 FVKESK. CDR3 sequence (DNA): TGTGCCAGCAGCCAAGTGGGACAGGGGTCTTACGAGCAGTACTTC. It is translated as CASSQVGQGSYEQYF.

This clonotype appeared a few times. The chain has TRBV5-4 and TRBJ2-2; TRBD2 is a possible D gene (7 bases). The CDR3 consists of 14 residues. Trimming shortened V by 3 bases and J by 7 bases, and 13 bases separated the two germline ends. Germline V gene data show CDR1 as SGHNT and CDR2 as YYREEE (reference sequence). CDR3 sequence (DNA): TGTGCCAGCAGCTCCGGGGGGCAGTTCGGGGAGCTGTTTTTT. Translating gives CASSSGGQFGELFF.

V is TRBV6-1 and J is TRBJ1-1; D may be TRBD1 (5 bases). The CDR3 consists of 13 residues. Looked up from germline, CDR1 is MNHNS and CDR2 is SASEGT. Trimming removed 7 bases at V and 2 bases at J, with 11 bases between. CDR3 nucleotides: TGTGCCAGCAAGGCGGGGCTAAACACTGAAGCTTTCTTT. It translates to CASKAGLNTEAFF.

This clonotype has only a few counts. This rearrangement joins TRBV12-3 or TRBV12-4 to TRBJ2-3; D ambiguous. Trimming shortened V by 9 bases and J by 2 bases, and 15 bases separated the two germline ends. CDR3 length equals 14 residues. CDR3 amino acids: CASELSPFTDTQYF. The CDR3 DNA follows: TGTGCCAGTGAGCTAAGCCCCTTCACAGATACGCAGTATTTT.

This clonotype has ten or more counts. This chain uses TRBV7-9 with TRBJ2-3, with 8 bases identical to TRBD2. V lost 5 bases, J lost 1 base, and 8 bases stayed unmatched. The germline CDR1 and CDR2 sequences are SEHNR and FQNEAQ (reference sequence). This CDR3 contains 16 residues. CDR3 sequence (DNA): TGTGCCAGCAGCCGGTCGGGGGGGGCAGGCACAGATACGCAGTATTTT. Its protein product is CASSRSGGAGTDTQYF.

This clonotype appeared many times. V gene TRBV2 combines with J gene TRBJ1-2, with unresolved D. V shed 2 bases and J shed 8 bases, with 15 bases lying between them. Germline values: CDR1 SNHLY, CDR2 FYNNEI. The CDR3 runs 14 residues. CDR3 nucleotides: TGTGCCAGCAGTGAAACTATAGGAGGGTTGGGCTACACCTTC. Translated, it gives CASSETIGGLGYTF.

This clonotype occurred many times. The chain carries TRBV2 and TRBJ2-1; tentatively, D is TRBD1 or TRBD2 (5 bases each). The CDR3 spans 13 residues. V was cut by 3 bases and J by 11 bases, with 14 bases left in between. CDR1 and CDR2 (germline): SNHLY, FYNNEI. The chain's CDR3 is CASSEVGTAQQFF. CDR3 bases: TGTGCCAGCAGTGAGGTAGGGACGGCTCAGCAGTTCTTC.

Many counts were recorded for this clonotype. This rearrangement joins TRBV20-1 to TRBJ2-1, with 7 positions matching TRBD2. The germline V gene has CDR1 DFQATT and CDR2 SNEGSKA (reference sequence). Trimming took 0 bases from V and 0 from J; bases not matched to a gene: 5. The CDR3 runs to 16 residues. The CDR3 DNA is TGCAGTGCTAGAGATAGAAAGCGGGGCTCCTACAATGAGCAGTTCTTC. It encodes CSARDRKRGSYNEQFF.

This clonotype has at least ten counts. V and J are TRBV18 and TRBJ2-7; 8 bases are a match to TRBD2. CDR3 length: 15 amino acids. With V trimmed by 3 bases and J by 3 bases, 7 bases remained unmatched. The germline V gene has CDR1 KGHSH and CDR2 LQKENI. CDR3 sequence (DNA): TGTGCCAGCTCACCTGATAGCGGGACCTTCTACGAGCAGTACTTC. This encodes CASSPDSGTFYEQYF.

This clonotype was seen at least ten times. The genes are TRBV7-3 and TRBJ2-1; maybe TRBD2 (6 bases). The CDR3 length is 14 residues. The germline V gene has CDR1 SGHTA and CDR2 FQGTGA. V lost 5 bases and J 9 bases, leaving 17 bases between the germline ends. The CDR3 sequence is CASSPTGGPGEQFF. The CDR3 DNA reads TGTGCCAGCAGCCCGACCGGAGGGCCCGGTGAGCAGTTCTTC.

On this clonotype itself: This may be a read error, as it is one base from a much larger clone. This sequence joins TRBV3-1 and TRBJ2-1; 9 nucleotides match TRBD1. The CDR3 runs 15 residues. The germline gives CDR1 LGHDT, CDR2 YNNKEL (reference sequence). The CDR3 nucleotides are TGTGCCAGCAGCGTCGGGGACAGGGCCTACAATGAGCAGTGCTTC. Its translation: CASSVGDRAYNEQCF.

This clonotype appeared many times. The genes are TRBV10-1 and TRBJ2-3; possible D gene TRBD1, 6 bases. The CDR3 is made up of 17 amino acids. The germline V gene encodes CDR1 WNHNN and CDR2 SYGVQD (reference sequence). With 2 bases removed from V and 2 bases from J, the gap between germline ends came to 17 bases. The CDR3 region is CASSEAGTNSPTDTQYF. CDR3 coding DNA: TGCGCCAGCAGTGAGGCAGGGACAAACTCGCCCACAGATACGCAGTATTTT.

This chain's CDR3 is CASSLFAGASEQYF. In DNA form, the CDR3 reads TGTGCCAGCAGTTTATTCGCGGGGGCAAGCGAGCAGTACTTC. The chain has TRBV27 and TRBJ2-7; TRBD2 might be the D (7 bases). Trimming left V 1 base short and J 6 bases short, with 13 bases between. Germline V CDR1 and CDR2: MNHEY, SMNVEV (reference sequence). This CDR3 has 14 amino acids.

CDR3: CASSFTHEDFYF. The CDR3 coding sequence is TGTGCCAGCAGCTTTACCCACGAGGACTTCTACTTC. The V gene is TRBV7-9, the J gene TRBJ2-5, with D possibly TRBD2 on 5 matching bases. CDR3 size: 12 residues. The germline V gene has CDR1 SEHNR and CDR2 FQNEAQ (reference sequence). Trimming removed 3 bases from V and 14 bases from J, with 16 bases in between. Filled out from reference TRBV7-9 and TRBJ2-5, the complete variable domain reads DTGVSQNPRHKITKRGQNVTFRCDPISEHNRLYWYRQTLGQGPEFLTYFQNEAQLEKSRLLSDRFSAERPKGSFSTLEIQRTEQGDSAMYLCASSFTHEDFYFGPGTRLLVL.

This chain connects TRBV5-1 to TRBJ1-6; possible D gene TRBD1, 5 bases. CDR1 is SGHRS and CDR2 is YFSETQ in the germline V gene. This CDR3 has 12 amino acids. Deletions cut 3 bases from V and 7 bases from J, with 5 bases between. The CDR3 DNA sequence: TGCGCCAGCAGCTGGGGGAATTCACCCCTCCACTTT. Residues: CASSWGNSPLHF. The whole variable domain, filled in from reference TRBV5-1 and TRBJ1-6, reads KAGVTQTPRYLIKTRGQQVTLSCSPISGHRSVSWYQQTPGQGLQFLFEYFSETQRNKGNFPGRFSGRQFSNSRSEMNVSTLELGDSALYLCASSWGNSPLHFGNGTRLTVT.

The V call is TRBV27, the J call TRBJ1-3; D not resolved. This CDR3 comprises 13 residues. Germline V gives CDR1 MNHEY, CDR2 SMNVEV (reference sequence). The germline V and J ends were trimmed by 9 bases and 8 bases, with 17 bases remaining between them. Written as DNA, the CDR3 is TGTGCCAGTCGGTCACGGTCTGGCGACACCATATATTTT. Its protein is CASRSRSGDTIYF.

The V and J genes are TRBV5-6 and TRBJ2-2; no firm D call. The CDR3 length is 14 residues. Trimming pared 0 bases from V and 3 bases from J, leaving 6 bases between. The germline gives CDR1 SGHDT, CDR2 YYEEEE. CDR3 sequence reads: CASSLDGYTGELFF. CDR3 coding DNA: TGTGCCAGCAGCTTGGACGGCTACACCGGGGAGCTGTTTTTT.

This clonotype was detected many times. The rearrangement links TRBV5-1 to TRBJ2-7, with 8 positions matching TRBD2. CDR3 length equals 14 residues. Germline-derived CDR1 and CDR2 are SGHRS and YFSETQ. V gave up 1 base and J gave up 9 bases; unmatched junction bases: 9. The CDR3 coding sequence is TGCGCCAGCAGCTTGAGTAAGCGGGAGAACGGGCAGTACTTC. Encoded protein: CASSLSKRENGQYF.

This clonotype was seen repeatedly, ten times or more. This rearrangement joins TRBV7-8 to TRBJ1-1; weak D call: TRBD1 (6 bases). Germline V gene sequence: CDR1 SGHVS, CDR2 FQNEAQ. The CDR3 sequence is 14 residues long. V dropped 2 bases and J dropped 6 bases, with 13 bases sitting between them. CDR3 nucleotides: TGTGCCAGCAGCTTAATTAGGGGGATCGCTGAAGCTTTCTTT. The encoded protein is CASSLIRGIAEAFF.

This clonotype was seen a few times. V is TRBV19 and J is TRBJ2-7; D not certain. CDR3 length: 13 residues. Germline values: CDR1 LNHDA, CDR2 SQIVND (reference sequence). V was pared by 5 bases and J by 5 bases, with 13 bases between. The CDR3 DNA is TGTGCCAGTAGTCTAGGGCGTCCCGACGAGCAGTACTTC. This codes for CASSLGRPDEQYF.

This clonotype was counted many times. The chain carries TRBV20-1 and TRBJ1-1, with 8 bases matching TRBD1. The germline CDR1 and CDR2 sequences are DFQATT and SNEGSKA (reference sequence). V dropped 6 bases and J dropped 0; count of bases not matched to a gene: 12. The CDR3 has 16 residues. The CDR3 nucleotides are TGCAGTGCCCACCGAGACAGGGGATGGGTGAACACTGAAGCTTTCTTT. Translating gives CSAHRDRGWVNTEAFF.